The sequence of this T cell receptor (beta chain) was determined in a study of T cells in Graves' hyperthyroidism and ophthalmopathy. CDR1 and CDR2 from the germline V gene are SEHNR and FQNEAQ (reference sequence). CDR3 length: 15 amino acids. Losses at the gene ends were 1 base for V and 5 bases for J; bases not matched to a gene: 6. This clonotype was seen a handful of times. Amplified regions were TCR beta CDR3 sequences from RNA transcripts. An initial round of RT-PCR targeting the TCR CDR3 relied on the HTBI primer set. TCRdb analysed the multiplex PCR reads with MiXCR anew, one entry per CDR3 protein. There are hundreds of thousands of distinct CDR3 sequences in the sample; over 35% occur only once, and 8.9% lies in the top ten.

The sample consisted of blood. This chain joins TRBV7-9 and TRBJ2-7, with TRBD2 identical over 9 bases. This clonotype was sampled from a man between 18 and 29 years old with Graves' hyperthyroidism. CDR3 region: CASSLGSSGNHEQYF. CDR3 in DNA: TGTGCCAGCAGCTTAGGTTCTAGCGGGAACCACGAGCAGTACTTC.